What follows describes a single T cell receptor beta chain. The antigen is unknown. The data stem from a study of monozygotic twins with inflammatory bowel disease. Eight separate reactions for every sample produced the cDNA. Via template switching, UMIs carrying a 6-nucleotide sample barcode were introduced. TCRdb re-called the 5' RACE reads; one entry per CDR3 protein, DNA not given. Its clone listing holds fewer than 350,000 distinct CDR3 sequences. Germline loops: CDR1 DFQATT, CDR2 SNEGSKA (reference sequence). The CDR3 length is 14 residues. Study-wide points: The analysis yielded no support for one strong signal or clonotype associated with IBD.

J is TRBJ2-7 and V is TRBV20-1; the D gene TCRdb calls, TRBD2, cannot be checked with no DNA. Sample: blood. The TCR comes from a human donor with ulcerative colitis or Crohn's disease, or a healthy co-twin of an affected twin (not recorded which). CDR3 in amino acids: CSARTSGGSYEQYF.